This T cell receptor (beta chain) was recorded in a study of T cell responses to AZD1222 COVID-19 vaccine. Study conclusions and caveats: Spike-specific TCR breadth and depth rose after two AZD1222 doses. All repertoire sampling was performed exclusively after the peak T cell response. A reported finding is that nearly half of spike-specific TCRs target unmutated variant regions.

With regard to this clone: The antigen is unknown.

Sequencing was performed with immunoSEQ multiplex PCR; in TCRdb, only in-frame clones are kept and a portion is missing. The sample carries some 150,000 clones, just over 90% recorded once. V lost 0 bases to trimming and J lost 4 bases; unmatched junction nucleotides: 4. The CDR3 length is 15 residues. Germline-derived CDR1 and CDR2 are MNHEY and SVGAGI. The TCR sequence derives from an adult in good health. The chain links TRBV6-5 to TRBJ2-7; 9 nucleotides agree with TRBD1. The sequenced sample was peripheral blood, obtained on day 0 of AZD1222 vaccination. The CDR3 region is CASSYSTGQGYEQYF. The CDR3 bases are TGTGCCAGCAGTTACTCTACCGGACAGGGGTACGAGCAGTACTTC.